This T cell receptor (beta chain) comes out of a study of blood T cell repertoires in COVID-19 (dated by TCRdb to the early 2020s). Regarding the complete study: Samples from collaborators originated in the United States, Italy and Spain and spanned both the acute and convalescent phases of COVID-19. The material from the prospective study consisted of cDNA or gDNA derived from T cells, B-cell-depleted T cells, or PBMCs. Deeply sampled blood TCRbeta repertoires from subjects exposed to, actively infected with, or recovered from COVID-19 were included in the dataset. A freely available public database, intended as a resource for researchers studying the immune response to SARS-CoV-2, is where the repertoires were released. Samples came from the ongoing ImmuneRACE study (first 160 participants) plus 1,254 subjects from 6 global collaborators. Sample metadata almost always included a de-identified subject ID, COVID-19 status, age in years and sex. HLA class I and class II types, where available, came from metadata supplied by the sample provider rather than from assay-based typing.

A note on this clone: What antigen it recognizes has not been identified. Per-base quality was not reported, and no clone a single base away is much larger than it.

Samples from volunteer blood donors who had recovered from COVID-19 were contributed by a second Seattle source. Each collaborating institution followed its own protocols to collect whole blood in K2EDTA tubes. For TCRbeta analysis, collaborators shipped samples in one of three forms: frozen whole blood, isolated PBMCs, or DNA extracted from either of those sample types. TCRbeta CDR3 regions were amplified from genomic DNA using the immunoSEQ Assay, a bias-controlled multiplex PCR. The original methods were these. Within the assay, amplification of reference gene primers was used to estimate how many nucleated cells each sample contained. Sequence reads were collapsed and filtered to measure the absolute abundance of every unique TCRbeta CDR3 rearrangement. For each sample, productive Simpson clonality was calculated by taking the square root of Simpson's diversity index across productive rearrangements. TCRdb retrieved this table from immuneACCESS and kept in-frame rearrangements only. Not all clones are present; in checked studies, unresolved V genes account for under half, and no reason is known for the remainder. From that table come the V and J calls and clone size; the DNA was used to work out D and trimming. This sample comprises fewer than 300,000 clones, 88% of them detected only once. Over 4% of the sample is in the top ten clones.

The CDR3 goes from the cysteine to the phenylalanine over 15 residues. Here the CDR3 DNA is all that survives: 45 bases in frame from base 1. V is shortened by 2 bases, J by 0 bases, and the region joining them spans 10 bases. CDR1 and CDR2 are drawn from the germline V gene (reference sequence): SGHNT, YYREEE. Summary of the overall study and its limitations: How much clinical and demographic metadata was included differed by source and by participant, and the metadata was provided uncurated.

The V and J genes are TRBV5-4 and TRBJ2-3, with the D segment identity uncertain. The TCR was taken from a man in his sixties who had recovered from COVID-19. Sequenced sample: peripheral blood. The CDR3 protein: CASSLGMRSTDTQYF. The DNA is as follows: TGTGCCAGCAGCTTAGGTATGAGGAGCACAGATACGCAGTATTTT.